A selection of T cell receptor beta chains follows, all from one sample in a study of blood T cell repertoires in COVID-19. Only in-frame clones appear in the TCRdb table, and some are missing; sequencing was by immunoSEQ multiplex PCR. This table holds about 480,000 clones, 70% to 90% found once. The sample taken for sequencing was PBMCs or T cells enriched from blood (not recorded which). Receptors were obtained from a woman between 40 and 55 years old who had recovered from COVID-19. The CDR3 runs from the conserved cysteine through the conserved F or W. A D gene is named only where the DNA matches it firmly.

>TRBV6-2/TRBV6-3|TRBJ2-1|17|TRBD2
CASSPTLEVAGKDEQFF
TGTGCCAGCAGCCCTACCCTTGAGGTAGCGGGTAAGGATGAGCAGTTCTTC
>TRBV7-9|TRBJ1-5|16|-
CASSLARGKSNQPQHF
TGTGCCAGCAGCTTAGCAAGAGGGAAGAGCAATCAGCCCCAGCATTTT
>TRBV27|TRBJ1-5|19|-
CASSQLRDTQANSNQPQHF
TGTGCCAGCAGTCAGCTACGGGACACCCAAGCAAATAGCAATCAGCCCCAGCATTTT
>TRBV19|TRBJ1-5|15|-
CASSRLGEGNQPQHF
TGTGCCAGTAGCAGGCTCGGGGAAGGCAATCAGCCCCAGCATTTT
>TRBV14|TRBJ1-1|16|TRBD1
CASSLLPGQMNTEAFF
TGTGCCAGCAGCCTCCTACCGGGACAGATGAACACTGAAGCTTTCTTT
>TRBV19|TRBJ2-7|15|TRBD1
CASKPSTGGIYEQYF
TGTGCCAGCAAACCCTCGACAGGGGGCATCTACGAGCAGTACTTC
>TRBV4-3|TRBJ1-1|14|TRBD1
CASSPTWDSTEAFF
TGCGCCAGCAGCCCCACATGGGACAGCACTGAAGCTTTCTTT
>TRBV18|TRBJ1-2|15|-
CASSPPGQPPMGYTF
TGTGCCAGCTCACCACCGGGGCAGCCTCCTATGGGCTACACCTTC
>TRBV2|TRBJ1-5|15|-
CASIQAHGSNQPQHF
TGTGCCAGCATTCAGGCCCATGGGAGCAATCAGCCCCAGCATTTT
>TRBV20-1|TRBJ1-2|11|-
CRTGGDYGYTF
TGCAGAACCGGAGGGGACTATGGCTACACCTTC
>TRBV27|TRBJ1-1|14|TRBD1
CASAYRQGRTEAFF
TGTGCCAGCGCCTACCGACAGGGGCGGACTGAAGCTTTCTTT
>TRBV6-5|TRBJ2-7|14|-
CASSPDRNTYEQYF
TGTGCCAGCAGCCCCGACAGAAACACCTACGAGCAGTACTTC
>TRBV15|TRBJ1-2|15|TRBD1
CATSRDQGDRVGYTF
TGTGCCACCAGCAGAGATCAAGGGGACAGGGTCGGCTACACCTTC
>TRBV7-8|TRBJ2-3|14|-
CASSLQTGTDTQYF
TGTGCCAGCAGCTTACAGACAGGCACAGATACGCAGTATTTT
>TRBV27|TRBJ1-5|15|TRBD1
CASSSGTGGNQPQHF
TGTGCCAGCAGTTCGGGGACAGGGGGCAATCAGCCCCAGCATTTT